Below, 23 T cell receptor beta chains from the same sample are listed, as sequenced in a study of blood T cells in healthy people across ages. PCR was performed a second time for about 6 to 12 cycles using a sample-barcoded 5' primer and a J-beta primer mix. MiXCR, run by TCRdb on the 5' RACE reads, gives a single entry per CDR3 protein. The table shows approximately 800,000 distinct CDR3 sequences, with around 50% occurring only once. Material for sequencing was blood. These receptors all stem from a man in his forties or fifties in good health.

This sequence joins TRBV20-1 and TRBJ2-3, with 8 bases aligning to TRBD2. The CDR3 length is 13 residues. Trimming removed 3 bases from V and 4 bases from J; junction bases left unmatched: 3. Germline V CDR1 and CDR2: DFQATT, SNEGSKA (reference sequence). Written as DNA, the CDR3 is TGCAGTGCTAGCGGGAGGGCCCCAGATACGCAGTATTTT. Translating gives CSASGRAPDTQYF.

The V and J genes are TRBV11-1 and TRBJ2-1, with no clear D. The CDR3 runs to 12 residues. V lost 5 bases to trimming and J lost 9 bases, with 11 bases between them. The germline CDR1 and CDR2 sequences are SGHAT and FQDESV (reference sequence). CDR3 protein: CASSVRHGEQFF. CDR3 in DNA: TGTGCCAGCAGCGTTCGACACGGTGAGCAGTTCTTC.

The J gene is TRBJ2-6, the V gene TRBV28, with a weak D call TRBD1 (6 bases). The V and J ends lost 5 bases and 4 bases respectively, with 18 bases between them. The CDR3 extends over 17 amino acids. Germline V lookup: CDR1 MDHEN, CDR2 SYDVKM. The CDR3 DNA reads as TGTGCCAGCAGTAAACCGGGACAAGCGGCCGGGGCCAACGTCCTGACTTTC. It is translated as CASSKPGQAAGANVLTF.

This clonotype was counted between two and nine times. The chain employs TRBV18 and TRBJ1-5; TRBD1 might be the D (6 bases). Trimming removed 8 bases from V and 2 bases from J, with 13 bases in between. This CDR3 spans 14 amino acids. Per the germline V gene, CDR1 is KGHSH and CDR2 is LQKENI. The DNA for the CDR3 is TGTGCCAGCAGTCCAGGGGCAGGCAATCAGCCCCAGCATTTT. This encodes CASSPGAGNQPQHF.

This sequence joins TRBV7-7 and TRBJ2-3; 11 nucleotides align to TRBD2. In germline, CDR1 is SSHAT, CDR2 FNYEAQ (reference sequence). The junction had 9 bases not matched to a gene; V was cut back by 4 bases and J by 6 bases. The CDR3 is 16 amino acids. Here the CDR3 reads CASSSGTSGPQDTQYF. The CDR3, as DNA: TGTGCCAGCAGCTCCGGGACTAGCGGTCCGCAGGATACGCAGTATTTT.

The chain joins TRBV30 to TRBJ1-2; 9 nucleotides match TRBD1. The CDR3 runs 13 residues. With V trimmed by 0 bases and J by 7 bases, 3 bases remained unmatched. Germline CDR1 is GTSNPN and CDR2 is SVGIG (reference sequence). The CDR3 DNA is TGTGCCTGGAGTGTAGGGGACAGGGTTGGCTACACCTTC. This codes for CAWSVGDRVGYTF.

The chain uses TRBV7-2 and TRBJ1-2; D unresolved. V gave up 5 bases and J gave up 4 bases, with 17 bases separating them. Per germline, CDR1 SGHTA and CDR2 FQGNSA. This CDR3 comprises 15 residues. CDR3: CASSPSPEGSYGYTF. The CDR3 DNA reads TGTGCCAGCAGCCCATCTCCGGAGGGATCCTATGGCTACACCTTC.

This clonotype was seen only a few times. The gene calls are TRBV7-9 and TRBJ2-5; TRBD2 agrees at 10 bases. The DNA matches TRBJ2-7 better at its end, which makes the J call doubtful. This CDR3 has 16 residues. Germline lookup yields CDR1 SEHNR and CDR2 FQNEAQ (reference sequence). CDR3 sequence (DNA): TGTGCCAGCAGCATCGTAACGGGACTAGCGCTTTACGAGCAGTACTTC. Translated, it gives CASSIVTGLALYEQYF.

The chain uses TRBV2 and TRBJ2-1, with 9 positions matching TRBD1. CDR3 length: 16 amino acids. CDR1 SNHLY and CDR2 FYNNEI come from the germline V gene. Germline trimming cut 4 bases from V and 5 bases from J; bases unmatched to any gene: 9. CDR3 amino acids: CASSGRQGVLDNEQFF. CDR3 nucleotides: TGTGCCAGCAGTGGAAGACAGGGGGTCTTGGACAATGAGCAGTTCTTC.

This clonotype was detected only a few times. This chain links TRBV20-1 with TRBJ2-1, with TRBD2 matching 7 bases. The CDR3 is 16 amino acids. V shed 0 bases, J shed 8 bases, and the junction held 13 bases outside the gene matches. CDR1 is DFQATT and CDR2 is SNEGSKA in the germline V gene (reference sequence). The CDR3 protein is CSARDRASGLAYEQFF. The CDR3 DNA reads as TGCAGTGCTAGAGATCGGGCTAGCGGACTGGCCTATGAGCAGTTCTTC.

A few counts support this clonotype. The genes are TRBV6-1 and TRBJ2-5, with TRBD1 matching over 9 bases. Looked up from germline, CDR1 is MNHNS and CDR2 is SASEGT. The CDR3 has 14 amino acids. Unmatched junction bases numbered 4, after V lost 3 bases and J lost 5 bases. The DNA for the CDR3 is TGTGCCAGCAGTGATAGACAGGGGGGGGAGACCCAGTACTTC. Its protein product is CASSDRQGGETQYF.

This chain joins TRBV5-1 and TRBJ2-6, with D perhaps matching TRBD1 or TRBD2 (6 bases each). From germline, CDR1 is SGHRS and CDR2 YFSETQ. Trimming took 0 bases from V and 1 from J, leaving 17 bases between them. There are 19 residues in the CDR3. The CDR3 DNA reads as TGCGCCAGCAGCTTGGAGGGGAGAAGGGGGGATTCTGGGGCCAACGTCCTGACTTTC. Encoded protein: CASSLEGRRGDSGANVLTF.

This clonotype was detected only a few times. The rearrangement uses TRBV4-1 and TRBJ2-3; 7 bases agree with TRBD1. Germline assignment: CDR1 MGHRA and CDR2 YSYEKL. The junction had 10 bases not matched to a gene; V was cut back by 6 bases and J by 4 bases. The CDR3 sequence is 15 residues long. CDR3 sequence: CASRDSGQGADTQYF. CDR3 sequence (DNA): TGCGCCAGCAGAGATTCCGGGCAGGGGGCAGATACGCAGTATTTT.

CDR3 protein: CASSFTGSGETQYF. In DNA form, the CDR3 reads TGTGCCAGCAGCTTTACCGGGAGCGGAGAGACCCAGTACTTC. This chain joins TRBV7-9 and TRBJ2-5; TRBD2 is a possible D gene (6 bases). Germline V CDR1 and CDR2: SEHNR, FQNEAQ (reference sequence). V lost 3 bases and J lost 4, with 12 bases in between. The CDR3 runs 14 residues.

The genes are TRBV7-7 and TRBJ2-7; no definite D call. The J call may be faulty, since TRBJ2-5 better matches the DNA end. CDR1 is SSHAT and CDR2 is FNYEAQ in the germline V gene (reference sequence). The CDR3 has 13 amino acids. The CDR3 reads CASSSMVQETQYF. The CDR3 DNA reads TGTGCCAGCAGCTCGATGGTCCAAGAGACCCAGTACTTC.

This clonotype has only a few counts. The chain recombines TRBV7-6 with TRBJ2-4; 9 bases fit TRBD1. From germline, CDR1 is SGHVS and CDR2 FNYEAQ. V shed 4 bases, J shed 1 base, and the junction held 17 bases outside the gene matches. The CDR3 has 20 amino acids. CDR3 sequence (DNA): TGTGCCAGCAGCTCCAGAACTTCGACCGGGACAGGGTTTGCCAAAAACATTCAGTACTTC. Protein product: CASSSRTSTGTGFAKNIQYF.

This chain connects TRBV6-4 to TRBJ1-1; no definite D call. The CDR3 has 16 residues. Per the germline V gene, CDR1 is MRHNA and CDR2 is SNTAGT. Trimming cost V 8 bases and J 0 bases, with 19 bases left between them. CDR3 nucleotides: TGTGCCAGCCGACGTACCCCGGGCGTGATGAACACTGAAGCTTTCTTT. As protein: CASRRTPGVMNTEAFF.

The chain couples TRBV7-2 to TRBJ2-1; 11 bases fit TRBD2. This CDR3 is 16 amino acids long. CDR1 and CDR2 (germline): SGHTA, FQGNSA. V lost 4 bases and J lost 8; bases outside the gene matches: 10. The CDR3 DNA is TGTGCCAGCAGCTACAGGGTAACTAGCGGGGGCGATGAGCAGTTCTTC. Residues: CASSYRVTSGGDEQFF. The full variable domain, with the rest looked up from reference TRBV7-2 and TRBJ2-1, is GAGVSQSPSNKVTEKGKDVELRCDPISGHTALYWYRQSLGQGLEFLIYFQGNSAPDKSGLPSDRFSAERTGGSVSTLTIQRTQQEDSAVYLCASSYRVTSGGDEQFFGPGTRLTVL.

The table lists this clonotype with a count of one. The chain links TRBV28 to TRBJ2-7; the match to TRBD2 covers 13 bases. V lost 6 bases, J lost 6 bases, and 8 bases stayed unmatched. The CDR3 extends over 15 amino acids. Germline assignment: CDR1 MDHEN and CDR2 SYDVKM. CDR3 sequence (DNA): TGTGCCAGCAGCCTCCGGACTAGCGGGAGTTCCGAGCAGTACTTC. Amino acid sequence: CASSLRTSGSSEQYF.

DNA of the CDR3: TGTGCCAGCAGTCGCCTGGTAGGGACCTACGAGCAGTACTTC. Protein sequence: CASSRLVGTYEQYF. V gene TRBV7-9 combines with J gene TRBJ2-5; no reliable D call. The DNA end lines up better with TRBJ2-7; the J call may be wrong. CDR1 and CDR2 (germline): SEHNR, FQNEAQ (reference sequence). CDR3 length: 14 residues.

This chain connects TRBV10-3 to TRBJ2-5; 11 bases match TRBD2. Trimming took 8 bases from V and 5 from J; bases not matched to a gene: 10. The CDR3 contains 15 residues. Germline V lookup: CDR1 ENHRY, CDR2 SYGVKD. The CDR3, as DNA: TGTGCCATCCGGGGACTAGCGGAATCCGGGGAGACCCAGTACTTC. Residues: CAIRGLAESGETQYF.

The CDR3 reads CASSPRKYTDTQYF. The CDR3 DNA is TGTGCCAGCAGCCCACGGAAGTACACAGATACGCAGTATTTT. The chain joins TRBV13 to TRBJ2-3, with unresolved D. The germline V gene has CDR1 PRHDT and CDR2 FYEKMQ (reference sequence). V was trimmed by 5 bases and J by 2 bases, leaving 11 bases between them. CDR3 length equals 14 residues.

V gene TRBV12-5 combines with J gene TRBJ2-2; D possibly corresponds to TRBD1 (5 bases). V lost 2 bases to trimming and J lost 4 bases, with 8 bases between them. This CDR3 is 14 amino acids long. In germline, CDR1 is LGHNT, CDR2 FRNRAP. The CDR3 DNA reads as TGTGCTAGTGGTTTGTTCCAGGGCACCGGGGAGCTGTTTTTT. Its protein product is CASGLFQGTGELFF.